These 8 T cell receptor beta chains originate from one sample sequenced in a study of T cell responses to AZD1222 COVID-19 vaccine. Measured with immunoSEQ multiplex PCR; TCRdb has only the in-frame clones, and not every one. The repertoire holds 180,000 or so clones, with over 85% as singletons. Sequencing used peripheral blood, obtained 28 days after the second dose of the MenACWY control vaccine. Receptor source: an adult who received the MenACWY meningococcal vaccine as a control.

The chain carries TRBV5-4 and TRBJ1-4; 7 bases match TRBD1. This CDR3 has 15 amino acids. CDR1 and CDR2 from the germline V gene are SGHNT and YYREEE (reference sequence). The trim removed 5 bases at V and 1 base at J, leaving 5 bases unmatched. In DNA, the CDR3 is TGTGCCAGCAGTTCACAGGGGAGAACTAATGAAAAACTGTTTTTT. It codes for CASSSQGRTNEKLFF.

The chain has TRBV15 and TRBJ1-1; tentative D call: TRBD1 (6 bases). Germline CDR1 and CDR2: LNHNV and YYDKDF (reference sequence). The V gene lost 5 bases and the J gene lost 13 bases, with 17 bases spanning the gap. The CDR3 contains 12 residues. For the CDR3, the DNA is TGTGCCACCAGCCGGGGTCGGGAGGGGGTTTTCTTT. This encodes CATSRGREGVFF.

CDR3 sequence (DNA): TGTGCCAGCAGTTACCAGGACAGGGGCGACACTGAAGCTTTCTTT. Protein: CASSYQDRGDTEAFF. The chain uses TRBV6-5 and TRBJ1-1; 9 bases are shared with TRBD1. V shed 2 bases and J 3 bases; nucleotides not matched to a gene: 4. The CDR3 has 15 amino acids. Germline V gives CDR1 MNHEY, CDR2 SVGAGI.

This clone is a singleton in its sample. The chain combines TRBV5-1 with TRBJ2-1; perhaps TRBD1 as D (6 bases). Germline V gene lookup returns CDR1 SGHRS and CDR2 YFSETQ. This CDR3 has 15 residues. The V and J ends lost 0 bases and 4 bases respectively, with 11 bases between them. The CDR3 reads CASSLVTGRYNEQFF. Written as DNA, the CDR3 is TGCGCCAGCAGCTTGGTTACAGGGAGATACAATGAGCAGTTCTTC.

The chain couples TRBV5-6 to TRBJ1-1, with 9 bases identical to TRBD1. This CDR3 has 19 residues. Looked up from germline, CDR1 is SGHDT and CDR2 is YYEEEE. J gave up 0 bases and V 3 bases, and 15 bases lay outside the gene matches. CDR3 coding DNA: TGTGCCAGCAGCTGGGGGACAGGGCGAATAAGATACATGAACACTGAAGCTTTCTTT. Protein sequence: CASSWGTGRIRYMNTEAFF.

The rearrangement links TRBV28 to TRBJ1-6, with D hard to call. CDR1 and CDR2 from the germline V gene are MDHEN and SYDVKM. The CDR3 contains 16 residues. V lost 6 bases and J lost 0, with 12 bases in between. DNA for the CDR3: TGTGCCAGCAGCCAACGTAAGAGCTCCTATAATTCACCCCTCCACTTT. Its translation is CASSQRKSSYNSPLHF.

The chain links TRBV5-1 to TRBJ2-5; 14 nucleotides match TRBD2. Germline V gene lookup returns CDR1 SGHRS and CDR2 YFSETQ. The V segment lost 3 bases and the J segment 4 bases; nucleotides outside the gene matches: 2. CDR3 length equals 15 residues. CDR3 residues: CASSSGLAGGETQYF. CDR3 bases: TGCGCCAGCAGCTCCGGACTAGCGGGGGGAGAGACCCAGTACTTC.

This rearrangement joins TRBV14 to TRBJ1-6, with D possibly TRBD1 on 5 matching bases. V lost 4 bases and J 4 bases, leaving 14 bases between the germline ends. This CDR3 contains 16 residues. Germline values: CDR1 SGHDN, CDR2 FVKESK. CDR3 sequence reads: CASSRSGGFYNSPLHF. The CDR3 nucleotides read TGTGCCAGCAGCCGAAGCGGGGGTTTTTATAATTCACCCCTCCACTTT.